Shown below are 23 T cell receptor beta chains from a single sample sequenced in a study of vaccination and CD4 T cells after COVID-19. Treatment reported: 10-day PBMC culture with coronavirus spike peptide pools or control peptides (ViraFEST assay). Sequence data for DNA of cultured CD4+ T cells were generated by the Oncomine TCR Beta short-read assay. In TCRdb, the PCR reads were re-called with MiXCR into one record per CDR3 protein. The table lists about 14,000 distinct CDR3 sequences, 50% to 75% of them singletons. Antigen specificity for these receptors is unknown. The sequenced sample was CD4+ T cells from blood, cultured in vitro. These TCRs come from a human donor who had recovered from COVID-19.

The rearrangement uses TRBV25-1 and TRBJ2-2; D perhaps matches TRBD1 (5 bases). This CDR3 is built from 15 residues. CDR1 is MGHDK and CDR2 is SYGVNS in the germline V gene. V shed 7 bases and J shed 6 bases, with 18 bases lying between them. In DNA form, the CDR3 reads TGTGCCAGCAACACAGGTTCCCAGGACGCCGGGGAGCTGTTTTTT. Translation: CASNTGSQDAGELFF.

This clonotype showed up just a few times. This chain joins TRBV6-5 and TRBJ1-5; D perhaps matches TRBD1 (5 bases). Deletions cut 2 bases from V and 7 bases from J, with 15 bases between. The germline gives CDR1 MNHEY, CDR2 SVGAGI. The CDR3 sequence is 15 residues long. DNA of the CDR3: TGTGCCAGCAGTTACAACATGGACATTAGGCAGCCCCAGCATTTT. Its translation is CASSYNMDIRQPQHF.

This chain uses TRBV12-3 or TRBV12-4 with TRBJ2-2, with 8 bases that match TRBD1. The CDR3 length is 15 residues. V dropped 4 bases and J dropped 0; count of bases not matched to a gene: 1. The CDR3 DNA follows: TGTGCCAGCAGTTCAGGGGGCGCGAACACCGGGGAGCTGTTTTTT. Amino acid sequence: CASSSGGANTGELFF.

The V call is TRBV12-3 or TRBV12-4, the J call TRBJ1-1, with D hard to call. The V gene lost 3 bases and the J gene lost 4 bases, with 12 bases spanning the gap. The CDR3 totals 14 residues. CDR3 loop: CASSFQWVVTEAFF. In DNA form, the CDR3 reads TGTGCCAGCAGTTTTCAATGGGTGGTCACTGAAGCTTTCTTT.

Only a few counts were recorded for this clonotype. The chain carries TRBV7-2 and TRBJ1-1; 8 bases fit TRBD1. The CDR3 loop spans 15 amino acids. V shed 2 bases, J shed 6 bases, and the junction held 8 bases outside the gene matches. Germline CDR1 SGHTA, CDR2 FQGNSA. CDR3 nucleotide sequence: TGTGCCAGCAGCTTAAGTGGCAGGGGGCAACCTGAAGCTTTCTTT. Amino acids: CASSLSGRGQPEAFF.

The V gene is TRBV6-5, the J gene TRBJ2-3; D is perhaps TRBD1 or TRBD2 (5 bases each). Germline CDR1 reads MNHEY; CDR2 reads SVGAGI. V was shortened by 2 bases and J by 1 base, with 16 bases between the two germline ends. CDR3 length: 17 amino acids. The CDR3 DNA follows: TGTGCCAGCAGTTACCGTTCGGGGACGTCTGGCACAGATACGCAGTATTTT. It is translated as CASSYRSGTSGTDTQYF.

The V and J genes are TRBV6-1 and TRBJ1-1; unclear D gene. The germline CDR1 and CDR2 sequences are MNHNS and SASEGT. Trimming shortened V by 4 bases and J by 1 base, and 7 bases separated the two germline ends. The CDR3 runs to 13 residues. The CDR3 DNA is TGTGCCAGCAGTGGCCAGCCGAACACTGAAGCTTTCTTT. It yields the protein CASSGQPNTEAFF.

As for this clonotype: The junction and the germline gene differ at one end; a read error may be behind it. This chain connects TRBV27 to TRBJ1-6; 7 positions agree with TRBD1. The CDR3 is made up of 17 amino acids. Germline V gene sequence: CDR1 MNHEY, CDR2 SMNVEV (reference sequence). This CDR3 is CASSLSAGGSCNSPLHF. In DNA form, the CDR3 reads TGTGCCAGCAGTTTATCGGCAGGGGGTTCCTGTAATTCACCCCTCCACTTT.

J is TRBJ2-3 and V is TRBV7-9; 7 bases align to TRBD1. Germline V gene data show CDR1 as SEHNR and CDR2 as FQNEAQ (reference sequence). V shed 5 bases and J 2 bases; nucleotides not matched to a gene: 7. The CDR3 is 15 amino acids. CDR3 sequence (DNA): TGTGCCAGCAGCCGACAGGGTAGCGACACAGATACGCAGTATTTT. Its translation is CASSRQGSDTDTQYF. Full variable domain (missing parts from reference TRBV7-9 and TRBJ2-3): DTGVSQNPRHKITKRGQNVTFRCDPISEHNRLYWYRQTLGQGPEFLTYFQNEAQLEKSRLLSDRFSAERPKGSFSTLEIQRTEQGDSAMYLCASSRQGSDTDTQYFGPGTRLTVL.

This chain uses TRBV2 with TRBJ2-1; the D call may be TRBD1 or TRBD2 (6 bases each). Germline V gives CDR1 SNHLY, CDR2 FYNNEI. The CDR3 covers 14 residues. V lost 7 bases and J lost 9, with 19 bases in between. The CDR3 sequence is CASKEDGEGGEQFF. The CDR3 DNA sequence: TGTGCCAGCAAGGAGGATGGAGAGGGGGGTGAGCAGTTCTTC.

V usage is TRBV21-1 and J usage is TRBJ1-2; the table names TRBD1, a call not compared with the DNA. TRBV21-1 is assigned pseudogene status. The CDR3 is made up of 18 amino acids. The CDR3 DNA follows: TGTGCCAGCAGCGGGCTCGGCGATGGGGGGGCCGAAGTCTATGGCTACACCTTC. Translation gives CASSGLGDGGAEVYGYTF.

This sequence joins TRBV7-9 and TRBJ2-3; the D is unclear. Germline V CDR1 and CDR2: SEHNR, FQNEAQ (reference sequence). V lost 8 bases, J lost 2 bases, and 8 bases lay in between. The CDR3 contains 12 residues. The CDR3 DNA follows: TGTGCCAGCTCGCAGGTCACAGATACGCAGTATTTT. Translation: CASSQVTDTQYF.

The V call is TRBV20-1, the J call TRBJ2-2; D remains unclear. Between the trimmed V and J ends, which lost 6 bases and 7 bases, there was a span of 15 bases. The germline V gene has CDR1 DFQATT and CDR2 SNEGSKA (reference sequence). CDR3 length equals 13 residues. The CDR3, as DNA: TGCAGTGCGCCACCGATTCAAGGCGGGGAGCTGTTTTTT. Its protein is CSAPPIQGGELFF.

The chain carries TRBV6-2 or TRBV6-3 and TRBJ1-5, with D hard to call. V lost 2 bases, J lost 5 bases, and 10 bases lay in between. The germline gives CDR1 MNHEY, CDR2 SVGEGT. There are 14 residues in the CDR3. The CDR3 DNA follows: TGTGCCAGCAGTTACCCCCGTGGGGATCAGCCCCAGCATTTT. This codes for CASSYPRGDQPQHF.

The chain recombines TRBV2 with TRBJ2-7, with 9 bases identical to TRBD1. This CDR3 has 14 residues. Germline CDR1 and CDR2: SNHLY and FYNNEI. V shed 3 bases and J 6 bases; nucleotides not matched to a gene: 6. The CDR3 DNA follows: TGTGCCAGCAGTGATTTGGGGACAGGGATCGAGCAGTACTTC. It is translated as CASSDLGTGIEQYF.

This sequence joins TRBV19 and TRBJ2-5; 8 bases fit TRBD2. J lost 5 bases, V lost 1 base, and 6 bases had no gene match. The CDR3 extends over 15 amino acids. Looked up from germline, CDR1 is LNHDA and CDR2 is SQIVND (reference sequence). This chain's CDR3 is CASSIGSGGRETQYF. CDR3 coding DNA: TGTGCCAGTAGTATAGGGAGCGGGGGACGGGAGACCCAGTACTTC.

The gene calls are TRBV2 and TRBJ2-1, with D perhaps given as TRBD1 or TRBD2 (5 bases each). The germline gives CDR1 SNHLY, CDR2 FYNNEI. Trimming took off 3 bases at V and 4 bases at J, with 7 bases between the two ends. There are 13 residues in the CDR3. The CDR3 loop is CASSDREYNEQFF. Written as DNA, the CDR3 is TGTGCCAGCAGTGACAGGGAGTACAATGAGCAGTTCTTC.

The gene calls are TRBV2 and TRBJ1-1, with TRBD1 matching 11 bases. After removal of 6 bases from V and 4 bases from J, the junction contained 4 bases not matched to a gene. The CDR3 length is 14 residues. CDR1 is SNHLY and CDR2 is FYNNEI in the germline V gene. CDR3: CASSVGQGATEAFF. CDR3 nucleotides: TGTGCCAGCAGCGTCGGACAGGGGGCCACTGAAGCTTTCTTT.

V usage is TRBV7-8 and J usage is TRBJ1-2; no definite D call. Germline lookup yields CDR1 SGHVS and CDR2 FQNEAQ. Trimming pared 5 bases from V and 8 bases from J, leaving 12 bases between. CDR3 length equals 12 residues. The CDR3 spells CASSANLGGYTF. The CDR3 bases are TGTGCCAGCAGCGCCAACTTGGGCGGCTACACCTTC.

The V call is TRBV2, the J call TRBJ1-5, with 10 nucleotides matching TRBD1. The germline V gene encodes CDR1 SNHLY and CDR2 FYNNEI. The ends lost 6 bases at V and 1 base at J; junction bases unmatched: 3. The CDR3 loop spans 15 amino acids. CDR3 amino acids: CASSPGQGSNQPQHF. Here the CDR3 DNA reads TGTGCCAGCAGCCCGGGACAGGGGAGCAATCAGCCCCAGCATTTT.

This clonotype appeared a few times. The V gene is TRBV7-2, the J gene TRBJ2-7; TRBD1 or TRBD2 may be the D gene (6 bases each). The germline CDR1 and CDR2 sequences are SGHTA and FQGNSA. This CDR3 is built from 14 residues. Trimming stripped 5 bases from V and 7 bases from J, with 18 bases between. The CDR3 spells CASSPRGGLGEQYF. CDR3 sequence (DNA): TGTGCCAGCAGCCCCCGTGGGGGGCTAGGAGAGCAGTACTTC.

The chain combines TRBV7-9 with TRBJ1-1; D ambiguous. Trimming shortened V by 4 bases and J by 3 bases, and 12 bases separated the two germline ends. Germline assignment: CDR1 SEHNR and CDR2 FQNEAQ (reference sequence). The CDR3 is 14 amino acids. Here the CDR3 DNA reads TGTGCCAGCAGCTCGCAGGCCTGGCACACTGAAGCTTTCTTT. This encodes CASSSQAWHTEAFF. The full variable domain, with the rest looked up from reference TRBV7-9 and TRBJ1-1, is DTGVSQNPRHKITKRGQNVTFRCDPISEHNRLYWYRQTLGQGPEFLTYFQNEAQLEKSRLLSDRFSAERPKGSFSTLEIQRTEQGDSAMYLCASSSQAWHTEAFFGQGTRLTVV.

CDR3 in DNA: TGTGCCAGCAGCTTAATCGGCGGGGGGGATATTAGGAACATTCAGTACTTC. Protein sequence: CASSLIGGGDIRNIQYF. This sequence joins TRBV7-2 and TRBJ2-4; 9 nucleotides agree with TRBD2. Trimming cost V 2 bases and J 7 bases; bases outside gene matches: 12. CDR1 and CDR2 from the germline V gene are SGHTA and FQGNSA. The CDR3 consists of 17 residues.